This T cell receptor beta chain appears in the sequencing data of a study of OX40 agonist ivuxolimab in advanced cancers. Overall study findings and caveats: Determination of antigen specificity was not performed for the expanded peripheral T cells.

V lost 3 bases and J lost 2, with 11 bases in between. The CDR3 has 15 amino acids. CDR1 is SGHAT, CDR2 FQNNGV, per germline. Regarding this clone: Its antigen is unknown.

The method was immunoSEQ multiplex PCR; TCRdb's version includes in-frame clones alone and lacks a portion of them. The top ten hold approximately 1.2% of the sample, which has 94,000 or so clones, around four fifths seen once. This TCR was recovered from an adult with an advanced solid tumor such as melanoma, head and neck, liver or kidney cancer. The V call is TRBV11-2, the J call TRBJ2-1, with D hard to call. Source: CD4+ or CD8+ T cells sorted from blood, taken in a trial of the OX40 agonist ivuxolimab. CDR3 residues: CASSFDLVTYNEQFF. Here the CDR3 DNA reads TGTGCCAGCAGCTTCGATTTGGTAACCTACAATGAGCAGTTCTTC.